What follows is one T cell receptor beta chain and its context. Antigen specificity is unknown. CDR3 length equals 14 residues. The germline CDR1 and CDR2 sequences are LGHNA and YSLEER. Trimming removed 0 bases from V and 8 bases from J, with 10 bases in between. This sample is drawn from a study of cytomegalovirus exposure and HLA in healthy donors. Overall study findings and caveats: TCR beta chain V- and J-gene trimming was linked, in a later analysis, to a missense variant in DCLRE1C. For most TCR beta V segments, an earlier analysis put the productive rate at about 87% or about 30% of the time.

Use of 60 Vbeta and 13 Jbeta primers characterized the PCR. This table comes from immunoSEQ multiplex PCR, and its TCRdb copy is limited to in-frame clones, with some not included. The table shows 150,000 to 200,000 clones, with approximately 80% occurring only once. Sequencing used PBMCs. This chain uses TRBV4-3 with TRBJ2-2; D is perhaps TRBD1 (6 bases). The receptor was derived from a middle-aged woman in good health and CMV-seronegative. The CDR3 protein is CASSQDRGAGELFF. The DNA for the CDR3 is TGCGCCAGCAGCCAAGACAGGGGCGCAGGGGAGCTGTTTTTT.